This T cell receptor (beta chain) was documented in a study of shared clonotypes between healthy human individuals. Study results and caveats: With several donors compared, 4% to 5.5% of naive CD4 clonotypes were shared. A limitation of the genetic and exposure-history diversity represented arose from few donors.

To note about this clone: Its antigen is unidentified.

Germline CDR1 is SGHRS and CDR2 is YFSETQ. There are 17 residues in the CDR3. V trimming: 0 bases; J trimming: 0 bases; junction bases outside the gene matches: 4. Libraries were prepared by immunoSEQ multiplex PCR; TCRdb keeps only in-frame clonotypes and omits some of them. The sample shows around 1 million clones, 76% of them seen only once. Only Caucasian adults living in Nashville, Tennessee made up the donor group. A split of CD4+ cells into CD45RA+ naive and CD45RA-negative memory subsets was performed. The sample was memory CD4+ T cells sorted from blood. Regarding subset: CD45RA-negative fraction. This sequence originates from a young man in good health. The chain uses TRBV5-1 and TRBJ2-3; 10 nucleotides align to TRBD2. DNA for the CDR3: TGCGCCAGCAGCTTGGCCCCTAGCGGGAGTAGCACAGATACGCAGTATTTT. It translates to CASSLAPSGSSTDTQYF.